This T cell receptor (beta chain) was found in a study of blood T cell repertoires in COVID-19. On the study more broadly: Acute and convalescent COVID-19 samples came from the United States, Italy and Spain. T cells, B-cell-depleted T cells, or PBMCs supplied cDNA or gDNA.

The V gene lost 3 bases and the J gene lost 5 bases, with 9 bases spanning the gap. CDR1 and CDR2 from the germline V gene are MNHEY and SMNVEV (reference sequence). This CDR3 is 13 amino acids long. As originally analysed: For nucleated cells, counts were estimated from reference gene primer amplification. Here immunoSEQ multiplex PCR was the method, and the copy in TCRdb shows in-frame clones only, minus some. The D gene and trimming were derived from the DNA, and the V and J assignments and clone size from that table. The sample carries about 120,000 clones, roughly 80% recorded once. This clonotype was obtained from a human donor in a cohort sampled during active COVID-19. The source material was peripheral blood. V and J are TRBV27 and TRBJ2-3; possibly TRBD2 for D (6 bases). Written as DNA, the CDR3 is TGTGCCAGCAGTTTTAGGGAGGTAGATACGCAGTATTTT. Translated, it gives CASSFREVDTQYF.